This TCR beta chain stems from a study of blood T cells in healthy people across ages. V shed 5 bases and J shed 7 bases, with 15 bases lying between them. The CDR3 is 14 amino acids. In germline, CDR1 is LGHDT, CDR2 YNNKEL (reference sequence). For the second PCR, which ran for roughly 6 to 12 cycles, a sample-barcoded 5' primer and a J-beta primer mix were used. Researchers report that a template-switch adaptor with 12 random nucleotides tagged each cDNA molecule. From the 5' RACE reads, TCRdb called clonotypes with MiXCR, one entry per CDR3 protein. The sample yields about 1.5 million distinct CDR3 sequences, about 45% seen once.

The origin of this receptor is a woman aged 18-35 years in good health. V and J are TRBV3-1 and TRBJ1-5; no reliable D call. Sequenced material: blood. The CDR3 loop is CASSNRWGRQPQHF. In nucleotides, the CDR3 is TGTGCCAGCAGCAACCGTTGGGGTCGCCAGCCCCAGCATTTT.